A selection of T cell receptor beta chains follows, all from one sample in a study of early T cells in non-severe SARS-CoV-2 infection. TCRdb called the 5' RACE reads again in MiXCR, with one record for every CDR3 protein. The data show roughly 8,500 distinct CDR3 sequences, 4% to 6% seen once. Source material: whole blood. The receptor source for this set is an adult who was a healthcare worker with PCR-confirmed SARS-CoV-2 infection or an uninfected control (not recorded which). Both conserved end residues are part of each CDR3. The D gene is left open where the match is weak. Only some rows state a clone size, as once, few, many or a class for expanded clones.

clone_size,j_call,v_call,d_call,cdr3_aa,cdr3_nt
many,TRBJ1-4,TRBV7-6,TRBD1,CASSPGRQGAGANEKLFF,TGTGCCAGCAGCCCGGGAAGGCAGGGGGCGGGAGCTAATGAAAAACTGTTTTTT
many,TRBJ1-5,TRBV20-1,.,CSAGRDSSNQPQHF,TGCAGTGCTGGGCGGGATTCAAGCAATCAGCCCCAGCATTTT
many,TRBJ2-7,TRBV5-1,.,CASSLDGGFSYEQYF,TGCGCCAGCAGCTTGGATGGCGGCTTTTCCTACGAGCAGTACTTC
many,TRBJ2-2,TRBV2,TRBD2,CASRKAGGIGELFF,TGTGCCAGCAGAAAAGCGGGAGGGATCGGGGAGCTGTTTTTT
many,TRBJ2-2,TRBV24-1,.,CATSAFGANTGELFF,TGTGCCACCAGTGCCTTCGGGGCGAACACCGGGGAGCTGTTTTTT
medium-sized,TRBJ2-7,TRBV12-3/TRBV12-4,TRBD2,CASSPRTSGSYEQYF,TGTGCCAGCAGTCCCAGGACTAGCGGGAGTTACGAGCAGTACTTC
medium-sized,TRBJ2-1,TRBV9,.,CASSVGGGTYNEQFF,TGTGCCAGCAGCGTGGGCGGGGGCACCTACAATGAGCAGTTCTTC
medium-sized,TRBJ2-3,TRBV6-2/TRBV6-3,.,CASSALGRTSTDTQYF,TGTGCCAGCAGTGCTCTCGGCAGAACTAGCACAGATACGCAGTATTTT
many,TRBJ2-1,TRBV6-2/TRBV6-3,.,CASSFRAGYNEQFF,TGTGCCAGCAGTTTTCGGGCGGGTTACAATGAGCAGTTCTTC
medium-sized,TRBJ2-5,TRBV5-1,.,CASSLLLAQETQYF,TGCGCCAGCAGCCTCCTCCTAGCCCAAGAGACCCAGTACTTC
.,TRBJ2-4,TRBV20-1,.,CSARDSGKNIQYF,TGCAGTGCTAGAGATTCGGGGAAAAACATTCAGTACTTC
medium-sized,TRBJ1-1,TRBV4-2,.,CASSPYGGVNTEAFF,TGTGCCAGCAGCCCCTATGGGGGGGTGAACACTGAAGCTTTCTTT
medium-sized,TRBJ1-1,TRBV20-1,.,CSVAGAFF,TGCAGTGTTGCGGGGGCTTTCTTT
medium-sized,TRBJ1-2,TRBV12-3/TRBV12-4,.,CASSFGVNYGYTF,TGTGCCAGCAGTTTCGGGGTTAACTATGGCTACACCTTC
medium-sized,TRBJ2-1,TRBV28,.,CASSLRHPSEQFF,TGTGCCAGCAGTTTAAGGCACCCCAGTGAGCAGTTCTTC
many,TRBJ2-7,TRBV12-3/TRBV12-4,TRBD2,CVSSPRTSGSYEQYF,TGTGTCAGCAGTCCCAGGACTAGCGGGAGTTACGAGCAGTACTTC
medium-sized,TRBJ2-1,TRBV2,TRBD2,CASLERGSSYNEQFF,TGTGCCAGCCTAGAGCGGGGGAGCTCCTACAATGAGCAGTTCTTC
many,TRBJ2-5,TRBV4-1,.,CASSQGAGSQYQETQYF,TGCGCCAGCAGCCAAGGTGCGGGCAGCCAGTACCAAGAGACCCAGTACTTC
.,TRBJ1-1,TRBV2,.,CAGITGQNTEAFF,TGTGCCGGCATAACAGGCCAGAACACTGAAGCTTTCTTT
few,TRBJ2-1,TRBV28,TRBD2,CATSFLAGAGEQFF,TGTGCCACCAGTTTTCTAGCGGGAGCCGGGGAGCAGTTCTTC
.,TRBJ2-7,TRBV4-1,TRBD1,CASSRDRGGDWEQYF,TGCGCCAGCAGCCGAGACAGGGGTGGGGATTGGGAGCAGTACTTC
once,TRBJ2-5,TRBV5-1,.,CASSLEGDPYQETQYF,TGCGCCAGCAGCTTGGAAGGGGATCCGTACCAAGAGACCCAGTACTTC